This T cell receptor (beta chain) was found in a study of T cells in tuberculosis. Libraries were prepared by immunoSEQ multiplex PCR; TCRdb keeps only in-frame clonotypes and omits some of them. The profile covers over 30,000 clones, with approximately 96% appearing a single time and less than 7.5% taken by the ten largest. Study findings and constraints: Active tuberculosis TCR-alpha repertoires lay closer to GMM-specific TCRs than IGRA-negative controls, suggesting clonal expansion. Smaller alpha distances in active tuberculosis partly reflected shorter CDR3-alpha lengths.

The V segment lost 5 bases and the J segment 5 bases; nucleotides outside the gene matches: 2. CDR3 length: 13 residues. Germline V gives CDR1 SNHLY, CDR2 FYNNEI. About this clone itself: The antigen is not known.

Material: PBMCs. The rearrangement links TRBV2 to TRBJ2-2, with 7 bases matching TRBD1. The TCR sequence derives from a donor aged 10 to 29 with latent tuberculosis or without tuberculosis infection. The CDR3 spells CASSRQGTGELFF. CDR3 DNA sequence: TGTGCCAGCAGTAGACAGGGAACCGGGGAGCTGTTTTTT.